What follows are 16 T cell receptor beta chains derived from one specimen sequenced in a study of blood T cell repertoires in COVID-19. This table comes from immunoSEQ multiplex PCR, and its TCRdb copy is limited to in-frame clones, with some not included. The table lists about 81,000 clones, about 84% of them singletons. The sequencing input was peripheral blood. Receptor source: a woman aged 65 to 85 with acute or convalescent COVID-19.

V usage is TRBV5-1 and J usage is TRBJ2-3, with TRBD2 identical over 16 bases. Germline V gene data show CDR1 as SGHRS and CDR2 as YFSETQ. The V segment lost 4 bases and the J segment 0 bases; nucleotides outside the gene matches: 5. There are 18 residues in the CDR3. The CDR3 coding sequence is TGCGCCAGCAGCATGGGACTAGCGGGGGGGCATAGCACAGATACGCAGTATTTT. This codes for CASSMGLAGGHSTDTQYF.

The rearrangement joins TRBV28 to TRBJ2-4, with unresolved D. There are 16 residues in the CDR3. CDR1 is MDHEN and CDR2 is SYDVKM in the germline V gene. Between the trimmed V and J ends, which lost 2 bases and 0 bases, there was a span of 11 bases. This chain's CDR3 is CASSLMADLAKNIQYF. The CDR3 DNA follows: TGTGCCAGCAGTTTAATGGCAGATCTAGCCAAAAACATTCAGTACTTC.

V gene TRBV6-7 combines with J gene TRBJ2-1; D remains ambiguous. TRBV6-7 is classed as an ORF, of uncertain function. Trimming left V 2 bases short and J 2 bases short, with 13 bases between. The CDR3 extends over 16 amino acids. The CDR3 sequence: CASSYAPRGTYNEQFF. The CDR3 DNA reads as TGTGCCAGCAGTTACGCCCCGCGCGGCACCTACAATGAGCAGTTCTTC.

V is TRBV2 and J is TRBJ1-2; TRBD1 matches at 8 bases. The ends lost 7 bases at V and 9 bases at J; junction bases unmatched: 16. The CDR3 has 15 amino acids. Per the germline V gene, CDR1 is SNHLY and CDR2 is FYNNEI. The chain's CDR3 is CASTTDRARWASYTF. The CDR3 DNA is TGTGCCAGCACCACGGACAGGGCACGATGGGCGAGCTACACCTTC.

The chain employs TRBV6-6 and TRBJ2-7; 11 nucleotides agree with TRBD1. Germline V lookup: CDR1 MNHNY, CDR2 SVGAGI (reference sequence). V shed 5 bases and J 2 bases; nucleotides not matched to a gene: 2. The CDR3 has 14 residues. The CDR3, as DNA: TGTGCCAGCAGTATGGGACAGGGGGCCTACGAGCAGTACGTC. It yields the protein CASSMGQGAYEQYV.

By proportion, this clone is medium-sized. This chain links TRBV7-9 with TRBJ1-1; 9 bases match TRBD1. CDR1 and CDR2 from the germline V gene are SEHNR and FQNEAQ (reference sequence). The CDR3 contains 15 residues. J lost 6 bases, V lost 1 base, and 6 bases had no gene match. CDR3 in amino acids: CASSLGDRVWSEAFF. As DNA, the CDR3 is TGTGCCAGCAGCTTAGGGGACAGGGTATGGTCTGAAGCTTTCTTT.

The chain joins TRBV11-2 to TRBJ2-5; TRBD2 agrees at 8 bases. V gave up 3 bases and J gave up 5 bases; unmatched junction bases: 11. Germline V gives CDR1 SGHAT, CDR2 FQNNGV. The CDR3 length is 16 residues. The CDR3 is CASSFGGGPLSETQYF. In DNA form, the CDR3 reads TGTGCCAGCAGCTTTGGCGGGGGGCCTCTGTCGGAGACCCAGTACTTC.

V and J are TRBV7-2 and TRBJ2-5; TRBD1 is a possible D gene (6 bases). The ends were cut back, 5 bases at V and 4 bases at J, with 17 bases in the middle. Germline V CDR1 and CDR2: SGHTA, FQGNSA. The CDR3 runs 15 residues. CDR3 residues: CASSLRWGLGETQYF. The DNA of the CDR3 is TGTGCCAGCAGCCTACGTTGGGGGCTCGGAGAGACCCAGTACTTC.

The chain employs TRBV10-3 and TRBJ1-1, with 7 bases lining up with TRBD1. The germline gives CDR1 ENHRY, CDR2 SYGVKD. The CDR3 is made up of 14 amino acids. Losses at the gene ends were 1 base for V and 8 bases for J; bases not matched to a gene: 7. The CDR3 protein is CAISEWGQSTEAFF. The DNA of the CDR3 is TGTGCCATCAGTGAGTGGGGACAGTCTACCGAAGCTTTCTTT.

The rearrangement uses TRBV14 and TRBJ2-2, with D perhaps TRBD2 (6 bases). Per germline, CDR1 SGHDN and CDR2 FVKESK. V was trimmed by 4 bases and J by 0 bases, leaving 9 bases between them. This CDR3 comprises 15 residues. The CDR3 here is CASSLRGANTGELFF. In DNA form, the CDR3 reads TGTGCCAGCAGCCTGCGGGGCGCGAACACCGGGGAGCTGTTTTTT.

The chain employs TRBV6-6 and TRBJ2-2, with a possible D match to TRBD2 (5 bases). In germline, CDR1 is MNHNY, CDR2 SVGAGI (reference sequence). V lost 8 bases and J lost 3, with 13 bases in between. This CDR3 is 14 amino acids long. The CDR3 spells CASSKGRDTGELFF. The DNA of the CDR3 is TGTGCCAGCTCAAAAGGGCGGGACACCGGGGAGCTGTTTTTT.

DNA for the CDR3: TGTGCCAGCGGGGGGGCCTTGGGAACCGGGGAGCTGTTTTTT. Protein: CASGGALGTGELFF. The chain has TRBV6-6 and TRBJ2-2; tentatively, D is TRBD2 (7 bases). V shed 8 bases and J shed 5 bases, with 15 bases lying between them. The CDR3 length is 14 residues. Germline CDR1 and CDR2: MNHNY and SVGAGI (reference sequence).

The chain is built from TRBV7-9 and TRBJ2-5, with D perhaps TRBD2 (5 bases). Trimming pared 4 bases from V and 3 bases from J, leaving 6 bases between. The V gene's germline CDR1 is SEHNR and CDR2 FQNEAQ (reference sequence). The CDR3 consists of 12 residues. CDR3 residues: CASSWGEETQYF. For the CDR3, the DNA is TGTGCCAGCAGCTGGGGAGAAGAGACCCAGTACTTC.

The chain joins TRBV10-3 to TRBJ1-1, with D unresolved. The germline CDR1 and CDR2 sequences are ENHRY and SYGVKD. Between the trimmed V and J ends, which lost 0 bases and 8 bases, there was a span of 22 bases. This CDR3 has 17 residues. The CDR3 here is CAISESGGQGWAVEAFF. As DNA, the CDR3 is TGTGCCATCAGTGAGTCTGGTGGCCAAGGTTGGGCAGTCGAAGCTTTCTTT.

The rearrangement joins TRBV5-6 to TRBJ1-1; 11 nucleotides agree with TRBD1. Trimming removed 4 bases from V and 3 bases from J; junction bases left unmatched: 11. The CDR3 contains 17 residues. CDR1 is SGHDT and CDR2 is YYEEEE in the germline V gene. CDR3 nucleotide sequence: TGTGCCAGCAGCAAGGACAGGGGGCGGGATTTGGACACTGAAGCTTTCTTT. Translated, it gives CASSKDRGRDLDTEAFF.

The V call is TRBV28, the J call TRBJ1-5; D is possibly TRBD1 (6 bases). The CDR3 sequence is 16 residues long. Trimming cost V 7 bases and J 0 bases, with 16 bases left between them. Looked up from germline, CDR1 is MDHEN and CDR2 is SYDVKM. The CDR3, as DNA: TGTGCCAGCACGCAGACAGGCGGATATAGCAATCAGCCCCAGCATTTT. Amino acids: CASTQTGGYSNQPQHF.